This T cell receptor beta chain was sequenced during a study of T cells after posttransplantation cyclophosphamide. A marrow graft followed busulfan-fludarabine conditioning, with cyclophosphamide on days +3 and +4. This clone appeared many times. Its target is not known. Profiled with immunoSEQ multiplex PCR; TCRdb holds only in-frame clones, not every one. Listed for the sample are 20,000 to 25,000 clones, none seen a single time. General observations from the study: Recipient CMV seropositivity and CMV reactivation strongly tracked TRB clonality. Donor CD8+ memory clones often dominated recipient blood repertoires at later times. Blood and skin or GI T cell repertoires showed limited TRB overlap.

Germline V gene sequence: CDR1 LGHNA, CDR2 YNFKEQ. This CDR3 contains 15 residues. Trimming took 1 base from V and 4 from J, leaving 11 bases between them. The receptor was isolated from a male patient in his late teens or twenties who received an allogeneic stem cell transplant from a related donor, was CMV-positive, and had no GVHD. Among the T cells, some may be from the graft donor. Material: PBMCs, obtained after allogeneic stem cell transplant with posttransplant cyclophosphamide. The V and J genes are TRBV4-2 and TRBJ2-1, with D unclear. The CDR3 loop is CASSQVLNFYNEQFF. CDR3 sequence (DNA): TGTGCCAGCAGCCAAGTGCTTAACTTTTACAATGAGCAGTTCTTC.